This T cell receptor (beta chain) was recovered during a study of CD8 T cells in ankylosing spondylitis. Study results and limitations: It appeared that ankylosing spondylitis blood was characterized by a TCR beta motif of fewer than 10 highly homologous variants. Enrichment of disease-linked clones was reportedly significant in matched ankylosing spondylitis synovial fluid.

MiXCR, run by TCRdb on the 5' RACE reads, gives a single entry per CDR3 protein. The sample holds about 240,000 distinct CDR3 sequences, less than 10% seen once. This clonotype was seen ten or more times. The antigen remains undetermined. The germline V gene has CDR1 SGHTA and CDR2 FQGNSA. This CDR3 has 12 amino acids. V was pared by 5 bases and J by 8 bases, with 12 bases between. Material for sequencing was blood, either unsorted or a sorted T cell fraction (not recorded which). J is TRBJ1-2 and V is TRBV7-2, with D maybe TRBD1 (6 bases). The clonotype originates from a male donor with ankylosing spondylitis or in good health (not recorded which). The CDR3 loop is CASSPRGRGYTF. DNA of the CDR3: TGTGCCAGCAGCCCGCGGGGGCGCGGCTACACCTTC.